One sample yielded the 21 T cell receptor beta chains listed below, sequenced in a study of T cell responses to AZD1222 COVID-19 vaccine. Profiled with immunoSEQ multiplex PCR; TCRdb holds only in-frame clones, not every one. The table lists 100,000 to 150,000 clones, 88% of them singletons. The source was peripheral blood, collected on day 0 of AZD1222 vaccination. These receptors all come from an adult in good health.

The chain recombines TRBV27 with TRBJ2-2; 8 bases agree with TRBD2. V shed 5 bases, J shed 0 bases, and the junction held 5 bases outside the gene matches. This CDR3 has 16 amino acids. Germline V gene lookup returns CDR1 MNHEY and CDR2 SMNVEV (reference sequence). The CDR3 sequence: CASSRAGGANTGELFF. The CDR3 nucleotides read TGTGCCAGCAGTCGGGCGGGAGGCGCGAACACCGGGGAGCTGTTTTTT.

The rearrangement links TRBV3-1 (or the pseudogene TRBV3-2) to TRBJ2-7; D perhaps matches TRBD2 (6 bases). The germline gives CDR1 LGHDT, CDR2 YNNKEL (reference sequence). The CDR3 is made up of 16 amino acids. Trimming left V 0 bases short and J 5 bases short, with 17 bases between. The CDR3 sequence is CASSQDAGPWSHEQYF. The CDR3 nucleotides read TGTGCCAGCAGCCAAGACGCGGGACCCTGGTCACACGAGCAGTACTTC.

The genes are TRBV5-5 and TRBJ1-5; 8 bases are a match to TRBD1. After removal of 0 bases from V and 6 bases from J, the junction contained 5 bases not matched to a gene. Germline CDR1 and CDR2: SGHKS and YYEKEE (reference sequence). The CDR3 consists of 15 residues. The CDR3 nucleotides are TGTGCCAGCAGCTTGGGGCAGGGGGCCGGTCAGCCCCAGCATTTT. Its translation is CASSLGQGAGQPQHF.

The chain links TRBV11-2 to TRBJ2-7, with D possibly being TRBD1 (6 bases). CDR3 length: 15 residues. Germline V lookup: CDR1 SGHAT, CDR2 FQNNGV. The V and J ends lost 5 bases and 9 bases respectively, with 23 bases between them. CDR3 in DNA: TGTGCCAGCAGCCCTACCAGGCCCGGGACACCTGCGCAGTACTTC. This encodes CASSPTRPGTPAQYF.

This clone was observed once. CDR3 amino acids: CASSLKGRRVKNIQYF. DNA of the CDR3: TGTGCCAGCAGCTTGAAGGGGAGACGGGTCAAAAACATTCAGTACTTC. The chain joins TRBV7-6 to TRBJ2-4, with D perhaps assigned TRBD1 or TRBD2 (5 bases each). The CDR3 totals 16 residues. Germline values: CDR1 SGHVS, CDR2 FNYEAQ. V was cut by 3 bases and J by 3 bases, with 15 bases left in between.

The rearrangement links TRBV13 to TRBJ1-2; D is possibly TRBD1 (6 bases). The germline CDR1 and CDR2 sequences are PRHDT and FYEKMQ (reference sequence). The length of the CDR3 is 14 residues. V gave up 5 bases and J gave up 4 bases, with 14 bases separating them. DNA for the CDR3: TGTGCCAGCAGCGCGGGAGGGGGGGGCTATGGCTACACCTTC. It codes for CASSAGGGGYGYTF.

The gene calls are TRBV3-1 (or the pseudogene TRBV3-2) and TRBJ1-2, with D uncertain. The CDR3 sequence is 15 residues long. Trimming took off 1 base at V and 7 bases at J, with 16 bases between the two ends. Germline CDR1 LGHDT, CDR2 YNNKEL (reference sequence). The CDR3 coding sequence is TGTGCCAGCAGCCAAGTAAACCGAGACGGCCTTGGCTACACCTTC. This sequence encodes CASSQVNRDGLGYTF.

The rearrangement uses TRBV7-2 and TRBJ2-2; D gene uncertain. The CDR3 extends over 14 amino acids. Trimming left V 3 bases short and J 4 bases short, with 9 bases between. Germline V CDR1 and CDR2: SGHTA, FQGNSA. CDR3 nucleotide sequence: TGTGCCAGCAGCTTTATCGGCAGCACCGGGGAGCTGTTTTTT. It is translated as CASSFIGSTGELFF.

This clone has a single count. As DNA, the CDR3 is TGTGCCAGCAGCTTCGGACAGGGGTACGAGCAGTACTTC. Translation gives CASSFGQGYEQYF. The V call is TRBV7-2, the J call TRBJ2-7; 9 bases fit TRBD1. Germline V gene lookup returns CDR1 SGHTA and CDR2 FQGNSA. This CDR3 spans 13 amino acids. V lost 3 bases, J lost 4 bases, and 1 base stayed unmatched. The full variable domain, with the rest looked up from reference TRBV7-2 and TRBJ2-7, is GAGVSQSPSNKVTEKGKDVELRCDPISGHTALYWYRQSLGQGLEFLIYFQGNSAPDKSGLPSDRFSAERTGGSVSTLTIQRTQQEDSAVYLCASSFGQGYEQYFGPGTRLTVT.

This chain links TRBV13 with TRBJ1-2, with D hard to call. Trimming stripped 5 bases from V and 6 bases from J, with 13 bases between. CDR3 length: 13 residues. Germline V lookup: CDR1 PRHDT, CDR2 FYEKMQ (reference sequence). CDR3 in DNA: TGTGCCAGCAGCCAACCTAAGTACCATGGCTACACCTTC. Protein: CASSQPKYHGYTF.

The rearrangement joins TRBV3-1 (or the pseudogene TRBV3-2) to TRBJ1-6; 7 bases match TRBD1. The V and J ends lost 2 bases and 7 bases, in that order; junction bases with no gene match: 8. The CDR3 extends over 16 amino acids. From germline, CDR1 is LGHDT and CDR2 YNNKEL (reference sequence). DNA of the CDR3: TGTGCCAGCAGCCAAAGAAAAGGGGGCTCGAATTCACCCCTCCACTTT. This codes for CASSQRKGGSNSPLHF.

The chain recombines TRBV10-3 with TRBJ2-1; D ambiguous. Between the trimmed V and J ends, which lost 6 bases and 10 bases, there was a span of 4 bases. CDR3 length: 9 residues. Germline V CDR1 and CDR2: ENHRY, SYGVKD. CDR3 DNA: TGTGCCATCAGGGCGGAGCAGTTCTTC. Its protein is CAIRAEQFF.

The chain carries TRBV30 and TRBJ1-1; D call uncertain. V shed 3 bases and J shed 1 base, with 6 bases lying between them. The CDR3 is made up of 12 amino acids. Germline CDR1 GTSNPN, CDR2 SVGIG (reference sequence). CDR3 sequence (DNA): TGTGCCTGGAGCGTTTCGAACACTGAAGCTTTCTTT. It codes for CAWSVSNTEAFF.

The CDR3 nucleotides are TGTGCCAGCAGCTTAGCCCTAGCGGGAGGAGCCCAAAAAGAGACCCAGTACTTC. Amino acid sequence: CASSLALAGGAQKETQYF. The chain couples TRBV7-8 to TRBJ2-5; TRBD2 matches at 11 bases. The CDR3 has 18 residues. Trimming cost V 0 bases and J 3 bases; bases outside gene matches: 9. CDR1 is SGHVS, CDR2 FQNEAQ, per germline.

The chain is built from TRBV2 and TRBJ1-4; D might be TRBD1 (6 bases). V was clipped by 4 bases and J by 8 bases, with 14 bases between them. Germline V gives CDR1 SNHLY, CDR2 FYNNEI. This CDR3 is built from 14 residues. The CDR3, as DNA: TGTGCCAGCAGTGTCACAGGGACGGGCGAAAAACTGTTTTTT. It translates to CASSVTGTGEKLFF. Full variable domain (missing parts from reference TRBV2 and TRBJ1-4): EPEVTQTPSHQVTQMGQEVILRCVPISNHLYFYWYRQILGQKVEFLVSFYNNEISEKSEIFDDQFSVERPDGSNFTLKIRSTKLEDSAMYFCASSVTGTGEKLFFGSGTQLSVL.

The chain carries TRBV15 and TRBJ1-5; tentative D call: TRBD1 (5 bases). The V and J ends lost 5 bases and 6 bases respectively, with 14 bases between them. The CDR3 runs 14 residues. Germline CDR1 is LNHNV and CDR2 is YYDKDF (reference sequence). CDR3 sequence reads: CATSARGGVQPQHF. CDR3 nucleotides: TGTGCCACCAGCGCCCGGGGCGGGGTTCAGCCCCAGCATTTT.

This chain links TRBV9 with TRBJ1-4; 7 bases are a match to TRBD1. The J segment lost 7 bases and the V segment lost 5 bases, leaving 14 bases of the junction unmatched. The length of the CDR3 is 16 residues. Germline assignment: CDR1 SGDLS and CDR2 YYNGEE. CDR3 sequence: CASSRDPGQSIEKLFF. The DNA of the CDR3 is TGTGCCAGCAGTAGAGACCCGGGACAGTCAATTGAAAAACTGTTTTTT.

V usage is TRBV4-1 and J usage is TRBJ2-2; the D is unclear. The V gene's germline CDR1 is MGHRA and CDR2 YSYEKL. The CDR3 spans 15 residues. The V end was cut by 0 bases, the J end by 6 bases, with 11 bases between. CDR3 sequence: CASSQESAKPGELFF. The CDR3 bases are TGCGCCAGCAGCCAAGAATCGGCAAAGCCCGGGGAGCTGTTTTTT.

The rearrangement uses TRBV14 and TRBJ2-7; the match to TRBD1 covers 9 bases. CDR3 size: 16 residues. CDR1 SGHDN and CDR2 FVKESK come from the germline V gene. V trimming: 4 bases; J trimming: 0 bases; junction bases outside the gene matches: 7. CDR3 sequence reads: CASSLGTGLSSYEQYF. The CDR3 DNA sequence: TGTGCCAGCAGCCTGGGGACAGGGCTTTCCTCCTACGAGCAGTACTTC. The full variable domain, completed using reference TRBV14 and TRBJ2-7, is EAGVTQFPSHSVIEKGQTVTLRCDPISGHDNLYWYRRVMGKEIKFLLHFVKESKQDESGMPNNRFLAERTGGTYSTLKVQPAELEDSGVYFCASSLGTGLSSYEQYFGPGTRLTVT.

The J gene is TRBJ2-1, the V gene TRBV11-2, with 10 bases matching TRBD2. Germline CDR1 reads SGHAT; CDR2 reads FQNNGV. CDR3 length: 17 residues. Trimming took 5 bases from V and 4 from J; bases not matched to a gene: 11. CDR3 loop: CASSPGRLAGSYNEQFF. CDR3 coding DNA: TGTGCCAGCAGCCCTGGCAGACTAGCGGGTAGTTACAATGAGCAGTTCTTC.

The CDR3: CASSPARGHEQYF. Written as DNA, the CDR3 is TGTGCCAGCAGCCCCGCGAGAGGCCACGAGCAGTACTTC. The rearrangement uses TRBV7-6 and TRBJ2-7; D remains ambiguous. The germline V gene has CDR1 SGHVS and CDR2 FNYEAQ. V was clipped by 5 bases and J by 5 bases, with 13 bases between them. CDR3 length: 13 residues.